What follows describes a single T cell receptor beta chain. This clonotype has more than one count but fewer than ten. Its antigen is unknown. No much larger clone is present one base from it, and per-base qualities are unavailable. V is cut by 3 bases and J by 5 bases, and the space between the germline ends is 6 bases. From a lookup of the germline V gene, CDR1 and CDR2 are SNHLY and FYNNEI. Including the terminal cysteine and phenylalanine, the CDR3 comprises 12 residues. Of the read, only the CDR3 DNA is kept; its 36 bases are in frame from base 1. Systemically healthy Caucasian individuals from Russia, 35 to 40 in total and aged about 6 to 90 years, were included as donors. Each donor gave ten milliliters of peripheral blood, collected into EDTA-treated Vacutainer tubes. PBMCs were isolated by Ficoll-Paque density-gradient centrifugation, with at least 6 million obtained per sample. Trizol reagent was used to extract total RNA from PBMCs, with at least 5.5 micrograms per sample. The percentages of naive CD45RAhigh/CD27high T cells were determined by flow cytometry on a PBMC aliquot from every donor.

The sample is drawn from a study of blood T cells in healthy people across ages (dated by TCRdb to the mid-2010s). Concerning the study at large: In model experiments, template switching captured roughly one uniquely barcoded TCR beta cDNA molecule for every two T cells. Using deep sequencing normalized with unique cDNA molecular identifiers, the study measured how TCR beta repertoire diversity changes with age. Donors were grouped into four age groups: young (average 16 years), middle-aged (39), aged (around 60) and long-lived (around 80). Two additional independent replicas of 1 million unique cDNA reads from the same blood draw were analyzed for two donors (one aged 18 to 30 and one aged 80 or older). What the authors observed across the whole study: A strong correlation was found between observed TCR beta diversity and the percentage of naive T cells measured by flow cytometry. The long-lived group showed more naive CD4+ T cells, fewer expanded clones and increased TCR diversity than the aged group, suggesting age selection. Estimates of total diversity based on one million sequenced T cells were considered lower bounds and underestimates. Because donor CMV infection status was unknown, age-related changes in expanded clonotypes were potentially confounded. Observed TCR beta diversity per million T cells fell roughly linearly with age, and a significant reduction was already apparent by age around 39. Because profiling used bulk unsorted PBMCs, naive and antigen-experienced compartments could not be compared conclusively.

Receptor libraries were prepared by 5' RACE. Sequencing used an Illumina HiSeq 2500. A second PCR of roughly 7 to 11 cycles was performed with a sample-barcoded 5' primer and a J-beta primer mix. Each TCR beta cDNA molecule received a unique molecular identifier from a template-switch 5' adaptor carrying 12 random nucleotides. Each sample yielded at least 2.5 million CDR3-containing paired-end reads. All of the RNA was converted into first-strand cDNA using the Mint cDNA synthesis kit, with a TRBC-specific oligonucleotide serving as the primer. After uracil-DNA glycosylase treatment, a first 18-cycle PCR used universal primers M1SS and BC2_uni_R on all cDNA. The authors' analysis ran thus. Each sample was normalized by randomly selecting 1 million high-quality reads, each carrying a distinct molecular identifier. Instead of being binned into consensus sequences, reads that shared molecular identifiers were thrown out. MiTCR, with a Q25 quality threshold and the strictest error-elimination algorithm, was used for CDR3 identification, clonotype clustering and error correction. A nonparametric unseen species model using Euler transformation provided a lower-bound estimate of total TCR beta diversity. The public reads were reprocessed in TCRdb via fastp at Q25 and MiXCR, keeping in-frame beta chains. Each record represents a unique CDR3 protein, reported with the most common genes and DNA among its rows. For this entry, the V and J calls and clone size follow TCRdb and not the study's own pipeline. The sample data list over 750,000 distinct CDR3 sequences, and roughly 25% of these were observed just once. More than 8% of the sample goes to the ten largest clones.

The same sample was also studied in work on T cells of mothers and their children. As that second study puts it: Nine systemically healthy Caucasian individuals, comprising three mothers and their six children, were included as donors. cDNA synthesis used all of the extracted RNA, with 1.5 ug of RNA in each 15 ul reaction. In the second PCR, the M1S primer introduced both the sample barcodes and 2-4 random nucleotides. Over 8 million TCR beta CDR3 reads were obtained for each mother, and 2.7 million or so reads were obtained for each child. TCR recombination output is similarly shaped by thymic selection in related and unrelated pairs, with a minor effect exerted by inherited differences. Normalized repertoire overlap in related mother-child pairs was always slightly higher than in unrelated mother-child pairs, but the difference was never significant. With a sensitivity of around 97 clones per million clonotypes, no persistent microchimeric T cell clones were detected. The study used deep NGS to compare TCR beta repertoires of mothers and children, seeking features distinguishing related mother-child pairs from unrelated individuals. On average, the children were around 11 +/- 4 years old, while the mothers were roughly 36 +/- 4 years old. Libraries were sequenced on Illumina HiSeq 2000 with 100+100 nt paired-end reads after adapter ligation with NEBNext reagents. To prevent cross-contamination, the mother and child libraries were prepared one month apart and sequenced in separate runs. For each donor, somewhere between about 450,000 and 2,200,000 distinct TCR beta clonotypes were identified. Naive TCR beta clonotypes were estimated from low-frequency clonotypes matched to each donor's FACS-determined naive share, without sorting.

This clonotype was obtained from a boy younger than 18 in good health. The material sequenced was blood. The chain is assembled from TRBV2 and TRBJ2-3, with an unclear D gene assignment. The DNA is TGTGCCAGCAGTGACGACCGAGATACGCAGTATTTT. It specifies CASSDDRDTQYF. The CDR3 plus the reference TRBV2 and TRBJ2-3 genes for the other parts give the full variable domain: EPEVTQTPSHQVTQMGQEVILRCVPISNHLYFYWYRQILGQKVEFLVSFYNNEISEKSEIFDDQFSVERPDGSNFTLKIRSTKLEDSAMYFCASSDDRDTQYFGPGTRLTVL.